The 27 T cell receptor beta chains presented below share a single source sample, sequenced in a study of response to subunit inactivated influenza vaccine. Using its own MiXCR run on the RT-PCR reads, TCRdb lists one record per CDR3 protein. Of approximately 530,000 distinct CDR3 sequences in the sample, 7.6% are singletons; the top ten hold approximately 12%. Material: PBMCs from blood, obtained less than 30 months after vaccination. All receptors derive from a man between 50 and 69 years old who received an inactivated influenza vaccine.

This clonotype was found many times. The chain uses TRBV5-1 and TRBJ2-6; a possible D gene is TRBD1 (6 bases). This CDR3 is built from 14 residues. Germline lookup yields CDR1 SGHRS and CDR2 YFSETQ. The ends were cut back, 6 bases at V and 0 bases at J, with 7 bases in the middle. The CDR3 region is CASKQGSGANVLTF. The DNA of the CDR3 is TGCGCCAGCAAACAGGGCTCTGGGGCCAACGTCCTGACTTTC.

This clonotype was counted between two and nine times. V gene TRBV7-9 combines with J gene TRBJ1-1; D ambiguous. CDR1 and CDR2 from the germline V gene are SEHNR and FQNEAQ (reference sequence). The V end lost 1 base, the J end lost 1 base, and 10 bases lay between the germline ends. This CDR3 is built from 15 residues. The CDR3 region has the DNA TGTGCCAGCAGCTTAGAGTGGGCCGCGAACACTGAAGCTTTCTTT. Translated: CASSLEWAANTEAFF. Full variable domain (missing parts from reference TRBV7-9 and TRBJ1-1): DTGVSQNPRHKITKRGQNVTFRCDPISEHNRLYWYRQTLGQGPEFLTYFQNEAQLEKSRLLSDRFSAERPKGSFSTLEIQRTEQGDSAMYLCASSLEWAANTEAFFGQGTRLTVV.

This clonotype has a count of ten or more. The rearrangement uses TRBV10-3 and TRBJ1-1, with D possibly being TRBD1 (6 bases). Between the trimmed V and J ends, which lost 8 bases and 3 bases, there was a span of 16 bases. The germline V gene encodes CDR1 ENHRY and CDR2 SYGVKD. There are 14 residues in the CDR3. The CDR3 protein is CAIRGGSTHTEAFF. The CDR3 DNA reads TGTGCCATCCGAGGGGGATCGACCCACACTGAAGCTTTCTTT.

This clonotype has a handful of counts. V and J are TRBV4-3 and TRBJ1-5; no definite D call. The germline V and J ends were trimmed by 2 bases and 4 bases, with 9 bases remaining between them. The CDR3 totals 14 residues. Germline assignment: CDR1 LGHNA and CDR2 YSLEER. The CDR3 bases are TGCGCCAGCAGCCAACACTCGGGGAATCAGCCCCAGCATTTT. Translation gives CASSQHSGNQPQHF.

This clonotype has a handful of counts. The chain has TRBV6-2 or TRBV6-3 and TRBJ2-1, with 11 bases matching TRBD2. The J segment lost 1 base and the V segment lost 6 bases, leaving 2 bases of the junction unmatched. This CDR3 region has 15 residues. Germline loops: CDR1 MNHEY, CDR2 SVGEGT. As DNA, the CDR3 is TGTGCCAGCAGAATAGCGGGGGGGTCCTACAATGAGCAGTTCTTC. Protein sequence: CASRIAGGSYNEQFF.

The chain has TRBV7-8 and TRBJ2-5; TRBD1 agrees at 7 bases. The V segment lost 6 bases and the J segment 1 base; nucleotides outside the gene matches: 8. This CDR3 is 15 amino acids long. CDR1 SGHVS and CDR2 FQNEAQ come from the germline V gene. Written as DNA, the CDR3 is TGTGCCAGCAGTATCCAGGGACAGATCCAAGAGACCCAGTACTTC. It codes for CASSIQGQIQETQYF.

This clonotype was observed many times. V is TRBV5-1 and J is TRBJ2-4; 8 positions match TRBD1. Germline V gene lookup returns CDR1 SGHRS and CDR2 YFSETQ. Losses at the gene ends were 4 bases for V and 2 bases for J; bases not matched to a gene: 8. The CDR3 loop spans 16 amino acids. CDR3 in amino acids: CASSDGQGWSKNIQYF. CDR3 sequence (DNA): TGCGCCAGCAGCGACGGACAGGGATGGTCCAAAAACATTCAGTACTTC.

This clonotype was observed a few times. The V call is TRBV7-2, the J call TRBJ1-1; possible D gene TRBD1, 6 bases. The CDR3 has 16 amino acids. CDR1 is SGHTA and CDR2 is FQGNSA in the germline V gene. The V gene lost 7 bases and the J gene lost 8 bases, with 26 bases spanning the gap. The CDR3 reads CASNSWMGGQITEAFF. DNA for the CDR3: TGTGCCAGCAACTCTTGGATGGGGGGGCAAATCACGGAAGCTTTCTTT.

This clonotype appeared a few times. V is TRBV10-3 and J is TRBJ2-1, with D tentatively TRBD1 or TRBD2 (7 bases each). Trimming took off 10 bases at V and 0 bases at J, with 19 bases between the two ends. Per germline, CDR1 ENHRY and CDR2 SYGVKD. CDR3 size: 16 residues. CDR3 region: CATIQGGLSSYNEQFF. CDR3 DNA: TGTGCCACCATTCAGGGGGGACTAAGCTCCTACAATGAGCAGTTCTTC.

This clonotype was detected ten times or more. The J gene is TRBJ1-2, the V gene TRBV12-3 or TRBV12-4; weak D call: TRBD1 (6 bases). This CDR3 comprises 14 residues. V dropped 0 bases and J dropped 8 bases, with 13 bases sitting between them. CDR3 sequence (DNA): TGTGCCAGCAGTTTAGCTCAGGGGCTGAAAGGCTACACCTTC. Translating gives CASSLAQGLKGYTF.

The chain links TRBV12-3 or TRBV12-4 to TRBJ2-1; 10 nucleotides line up with TRBD1. The CDR3 is made up of 14 amino acids. V lost 5 bases and J lost 5; bases outside the gene matches: 3. CDR3 sequence (DNA): TGTGCCAGCAGTGCGGGACAGGGGAACAATGAGCAGTTCTTC. Its translation: CASSAGQGNNEQFF.

The chain employs TRBV7-9 and TRBJ1-1; D may be TRBD1 (5 bases). The CDR3 extends over 11 amino acids. Trimming took 7 bases from V and 5 from J, leaving 8 bases between them. The germline CDR1 and CDR2 sequences are SEHNR and FQNEAQ (reference sequence). The chain's CDR3 is CASTGGTEAFF. The CDR3 DNA follows: TGTGCCAGCACCGGGGGAACTGAAGCTTTCTTT. Full variable domain (missing parts from reference TRBV7-9 and TRBJ1-1): DTGVSQNPRHKITKRGQNVTFRCDPISEHNRLYWYRQTLGQGPEFLTYFQNEAQLEKSRLLSDRFSAERPKGSFSTLEIQRTEQGDSAMYLCASTGGTEAFFGQGTRLTVV.

The rearrangement links TRBV14 to TRBJ2-6, with 12 nucleotides matching TRBD1. The CDR3 runs 19 residues. CDR1 is SGHDN and CDR2 is FVKESK in the germline V gene. J lost 0 bases, V lost 4 bases, and 7 bases had no gene match. CDR3 amino acids: CASSRGTGGFLSGANVLTF. CDR3 sequence (DNA): TGTGCCAGCAGCCGAGGGACAGGGGGCTTCCTCTCTGGGGCCAACGTCCTGACTTTC.

This clonotype was counted a few times. V is TRBV5-1 and J is TRBJ2-5; TRBD2 agrees at 9 bases. Trimming cost V 1 base and J 4 bases; bases outside gene matches: 5. The CDR3 totals 15 residues. CDR1 is SGHRS, CDR2 YFSETQ, per germline. CDR3 nucleotides: TGCGCCAGCAGCTTGCGCGGGGGGGCTTCAGAGACCCAGTACTTC. Its protein is CASSLRGGASETQYF.

V is TRBV12-3 or TRBV12-4 and J is TRBJ1-5, with D unclear. V shed 1 base and J shed 6 bases, with 10 bases lying between them. The CDR3 is made up of 14 amino acids. Here the CDR3 reads CASSLESSSQPQHF. The DNA of the CDR3 is TGTGCCAGCAGTTTAGAGTCCTCTTCTCAGCCCCAGCATTTT.

The chain carries TRBV5-1 and TRBJ1-3, with D perhaps TRBD1 (5 bases). Germline V lookup: CDR1 SGHRS, CDR2 YFSETQ. V was cut by 0 bases and J by 8 bases, with 9 bases left in between. The CDR3 consists of 13 residues. The CDR3 DNA is TGCGCCAGCAGCTTGGAGCAGGGTGACACCATATATTTT. Translated, it gives CASSLEQGDTIYF.

The chain couples TRBV5-1 to TRBJ2-7; a possible D gene is TRBD1 (6 bases). The CDR3 consists of 16 residues. Per germline, CDR1 SGHRS and CDR2 YFSETQ. V dropped 4 bases and J dropped 0 bases, with 17 bases sitting between them. The CDR3 sequence is CASSPLGQSSSYEQYF. The CDR3 DNA reads TGCGCCAGCAGCCCCCTCGGACAGTCGAGCTCCTACGAGCAGTACTTC.

This clonotype was recorded many times. This chain links TRBV30 with TRBJ2-1; 12 bases line up with TRBD1. The germline V gene encodes CDR1 GTSNPN and CDR2 SVGIG (reference sequence). This CDR3 spans 14 amino acids. V was pared by 3 bases and J by 7 bases, with 4 bases of the junction left unmatched. The CDR3 reads CAWRRDRGLNEQFF. The CDR3, as DNA: TGTGCCTGGAGAAGGGACAGGGGGCTTAATGAGCAGTTCTTC.

Here the CDR3 DNA reads TGTGCCAGCAGTTACTTCGGGTCCTACGAGCAGTACTTC. This sequence encodes CASSYFGSYEQYF. The rearrangement joins TRBV6-5 to TRBJ2-7; D gene unclear. CDR1 is MNHEY, CDR2 SVGAGI, per germline. Trimming pared 1 base from V and 1 base from J, leaving 5 bases between. This CDR3 has 13 residues.

This clonotype has a handful of counts. The V gene is TRBV12-3 or TRBV12-4, the J gene TRBJ2-6; no firm D call. Trimming removed 0 bases at V and 0 bases at J, with 6 bases between. This CDR3 comprises 16 residues. CDR3 sequence reads: CASSLAGNSGANVLTF. CDR3 nucleotide sequence: TGTGCCAGCAGTTTAGCAGGGAACTCTGGGGCCAACGTCCTGACTTTC.

Many counts were recorded for this clonotype. This chain uses TRBV5-1 with TRBJ2-7, with a tentative D call TRBD1 (6 bases). The CDR3 is 15 amino acids. Germline CDR1 SGHRS, CDR2 YFSETQ. Trimming removed 4 bases at V and 1 base at J, with 15 bases between. This CDR3 reads CASSPLDSRSYEQYF. The CDR3, as DNA: TGCGCCAGCAGCCCTTTGGACAGTCGATCCTACGAGCAGTACTTC.

J is TRBJ2-3 and V is TRBV27; weak D call: TRBD2 (5 bases). V shed 10 bases and J shed 0 bases, with 14 bases lying between them. This CDR3 is 14 amino acids long. Per the germline V gene, CDR1 is MNHEY and CDR2 is SMNVEV (reference sequence). The chain's CDR3 is CATGLQTSTDTQYF. DNA of the CDR3: TGTGCCACCGGACTTCAAACTAGCACAGATACGCAGTATTTT.

This clonotype showed up many times. This chain links TRBV28 with TRBJ2-3, with D perhaps TRBD1 (6 bases). This CDR3 contains 12 residues. Germline V lookup: CDR1 MDHEN, CDR2 SYDVKM. V lost 4 bases to trimming and J lost 6 bases, with 8 bases between them. The CDR3 here is CASSSTGDTQYF. Written as DNA, the CDR3 is TGTGCCAGCAGTTCCACAGGGGATACGCAGTATTTT.

This clonotype has a count of ten or more. This chain joins TRBV11-2 and TRBJ2-5; tentatively, D is TRBD2 (6 bases). V was cut by 0 bases and J by 1 base, with 15 bases left in between. This CDR3 region has 17 residues. The germline CDR1 and CDR2 sequences are SGHAT and FQNNGV. CDR3 sequence: CASSLDWGTPSQETQYF. The CDR3 nucleotides are TGTGCCAGCAGCTTAGACTGGGGGACTCCATCCCAAGAGACCCAGTACTTC.

A remark on this clonotype: This clone may be a read error of a much larger clone one base away. The chain joins TRBV28 to TRBJ2-1, with unresolved D. CDR3 length: 14 residues. V was shortened by 6 bases and J by 4 bases, with 13 bases between the two germline ends. Germline-derived CDR1 and CDR2 are MDHEN and SYDVKM. CDR3 coding DNA: TGTGCCAGCAGCGGCCCGAGCGATTACAATGAGCAGTTCTTC. Amino acids: CASSGPSDYNEQFF.

This clonotype was recorded many times. The chain employs TRBV6-2 or TRBV6-3 and TRBJ1-1; TRBD1 agrees at 8 bases. The trim removed 5 bases at V and 6 bases at J, leaving 5 bases unmatched. The CDR3 is 13 amino acids. The germline V gene has CDR1 MNHEY and CDR2 SVGEGT. CDR3 residues: CASSPGGSAEAFF. The CDR3 DNA sequence: TGTGCCAGCAGTCCAGGGGGCTCCGCTGAAGCTTTCTTT.

The chain links TRBV7-8 to TRBJ1-5, with D maybe TRBD1 (5 bases). Germline assignment: CDR1 SGHVS and CDR2 FQNEAQ. V lost 5 bases, J lost 7 bases, and 15 bases lay in between. CDR3 length equals 14 residues. The CDR3 sequence: CASSLGLRGQPQHF. In DNA form, the CDR3 reads TGTGCCAGCAGCCTAGGACTCCGGGGCCAGCCCCAGCATTTT.